This T cell receptor (beta chain) was captured by sequencing in a study of OX40 agonist ivuxolimab in advanced cancers. Whole-study results and caveats: Partial responders at 0.1-3.0 mg/kg showed near-lowest clonal expansion.

The data were produced by immunoSEQ multiplex PCR, yet TCRdb's version contains in-frame clones alone and is incomplete. The table lists about 94,000 clones, roughly 84% of them singletons. The V gene's germline CDR1 is MNHEY and CDR2 SMNVEV (reference sequence). The junction had 7 bases not matched to a gene; V was cut back by 5 bases and J by 6 bases. This CDR3 region has 15 residues. Comment on this clone: Its cognate antigen is unknown.

The sequence derives from an adult with an advanced solid tumor such as melanoma, head and neck, liver or kidney cancer. The chain employs TRBV27 and TRBJ1-6; 7 nucleotides line up with TRBD1. The source material was CD4+ or CD8+ T cells sorted from blood, sampled in a trial of the OX40 agonist ivuxolimab. The chain's CDR3 is CASSRTGQINSPLHF. The CDR3 nucleotides are TGTGCCAGCAGTCGAACGGGACAGATTAATTCACCCCTCCACTTT.